These 12 T cell receptor beta chains originate from one sample sequenced in a study of T cells in Graves' hyperthyroidism and ophthalmopathy. The investigators amplified TCR beta CDR3 regions from RNA transcripts. Carried out on the TCR CDR3, a first-round RT-PCR used the HTBI primer set. Via MiXCR, TCRdb re-called the multiplex PCR reads, giving one row per CDR3 protein. The data show some 560,000 distinct CDR3 sequences, with approximately 15% seen just once and more than 11% held by the top ten. The source material was blood. These receptors were collected from a woman in her forties with Graves' hyperthyroidism.

This clonotype showed up many times. The CDR3 DNA reads as TGTGCCAGCAGTTACCAAATGCCCGGGACTAGCGGGGTATTTACCTACGAGCAGTACTTC. Amino acids: CASSYQMPGTSGVFTYEQYF. The chain uses TRBV6-5 and TRBJ2-7, with 13 bases matching TRBD2. The CDR3 runs to 20 residues. The trim removed 2 bases at V and 2 bases at J, leaving 15 bases unmatched. Germline V gives CDR1 MNHEY, CDR2 SVGAGI.

This clonotype has ten or more counts. The V call is TRBV5-5, the J call TRBJ2-1; 11 nucleotides line up with TRBD2. CDR3 length equals 15 residues. Germline V gene lookup returns CDR1 SGHKS and CDR2 YYEKEE (reference sequence). Trimming at V came to 3 bases and at J to 8 bases, leaving 7 bases not matched to a gene. CDR3 bases: TGTGCCAGCAGCTATACTAGCGGGAGTGGGGATGAGCAGTTCTTC. As protein: CASSYTSGSGDEQFF.

As to this clonotype: A much larger clone lies a single base off, so this may be a read error. The rearrangement joins TRBV2 to TRBJ2-7; D gene uncertain. The CDR3 sequence is 13 residues long. The germline V and J ends were trimmed by 8 bases and 3 bases, with 14 bases remaining between them. In germline, CDR1 is SNHLY, CDR2 FYNNEI. The CDR3 sequence is CASGLTGYYEQYF. The CDR3 DNA reads TGTGCCAGCGGCCTGACTGGCTACTACGAGCAGTACTTC.

This clonotype was observed at least ten times. The V and J genes are TRBV20-1 and TRBJ2-3; TRBD2 agrees at 8 bases. This CDR3 has 16 amino acids. The V and J ends lost 1 base and 1 base, in that order; junction bases with no gene match: 7. CDR1 is DFQATT and CDR2 is SNEGSKA in the germline V gene (reference sequence). The CDR3 loop is CSARVPGGLGTDTQYF. Here the CDR3 DNA reads TGCAGTGCTAGAGTCCCGGGAGGGTTGGGCACAGATACGCAGTATTTT.

The chain uses TRBV20-1 and TRBJ2-1, with D maybe TRBD2 (6 bases). This CDR3 is built from 11 residues. Looked up from germline, CDR1 is DFQATT and CDR2 is SNEGSKA (reference sequence). Trimming stripped 2 bases from V and 9 bases from J, with 8 bases between. CDR3 residues: CSARLAREQFF. CDR3 bases: TGCAGTGCTAGACTAGCGCGTGAGCAGTTCTTC.

This clonotype has a count of ten or more. This chain joins TRBV24-1 and TRBJ2-3, with D tentatively TRBD2 (6 bases). This CDR3 contains 18 residues. Trimming stripped 4 bases from V and 0 bases from J, with 19 bases between. Germline CDR1 is KGHDR and CDR2 is SFDVKD. Here the CDR3 reads CATSDIAEGRTSTDTQYF. The CDR3 nucleotides are TGTGCCACCAGTGACATAGCGGAGGGGAGGACGAGCACAGATACGCAGTATTTT.

At least ten counts were recorded for this clonotype. The chain carries TRBV12-3 or TRBV12-4 and TRBJ2-7, with D possibly being TRBD1 or TRBD2 (6 bases each). This CDR3 contains 14 residues. Trimming took 5 bases from V and 5 from J, leaving 16 bases between them. CDR3 residues: CASSALHGGNEQYF. CDR3 coding DNA: TGTGCCAGCAGTGCGCTTCACGGGGGCAACGAGCAGTACTTC.

This clonotype has ten or more counts. The chain carries TRBV3-1 and TRBJ2-7, with TRBD1 matching over 8 bases. Germline V CDR1 and CDR2: LGHDT, YNNKEL (reference sequence). The trim removed 1 base at V and 3 bases at J, leaving 2 bases unmatched. The CDR3 runs 14 residues. The CDR3 region has the DNA TGTGCCAGCAGCCAAGGGACAGGGCTCTACGAGCAGTACTTC. Residues: CASSQGTGLYEQYF.

This clonotype was counted ten times or more. The V and J genes are TRBV20-1 and TRBJ1-1; D may be TRBD1 (5 bases). Deletions cut 5 bases from V and 1 base from J, with 11 bases between. The CDR3 sequence is 13 residues long. Looked up from germline, CDR1 is DFQATT and CDR2 is SNEGSKA (reference sequence). The CDR3 region has the DNA TGCAGTGCTTGGGAAAGGGGGAACACTGAAGCTTTCTTT. The encoded protein is CSAWERGNTEAFF.

Points on this clonotype: A much larger clone lies one base from this, so it may be a read error. The chain links TRBV2 to TRBJ1-4, with TRBD1 matching over 7 bases. The CDR3 runs to 15 residues. Per the germline V gene, CDR1 is SNHLY and CDR2 is FYNNEI. With V trimmed by 11 bases and J by 7 bases, 16 bases remained unmatched. The CDR3 reads CAGVGTAGGSEKLFF. CDR3 nucleotides: TGTGCCGGCGTTGGGACGGCAGGGGGGTCTGAAAAACTGTTTTTT. Looking up the rest from reference TRBV2 and TRBJ1-4 gives the full variable domain: EPEVTQTPSHQVTQMGQEVILRCVPISNHLYFYWYRQILGQKVEFLVSFYNNEISEKSEIFDDQFSVERPDGSNFTLKIRSTKLEDSAMYFCAGVGTAGGSEKLFFGSGTQLSVL.

This clonotype showed up many times. The chain employs TRBV30 and TRBJ2-5; either TRBD1 or TRBD2 may fit D (6 bases each). Looked up from germline, CDR1 is GTSNPN and CDR2 is SVGIG (reference sequence). V was trimmed by 0 bases and J by 5 bases, leaving 13 bases between them. The CDR3 sequence is 14 residues long. The CDR3 here is CAWSVLGGRETQYF. DNA of the CDR3: TGTGCCTGGAGTGTACTGGGGGGCCGGGAGACCCAGTACTTC. Full variable domain (outside the CDR3, taken from reference TRBV30 and TRBJ2-5): SQTIHQWPATLVQPVGSPLSLECTVEGTSNPNLYWYRQAAGRGLQLLFYSVGIGQISSEVPQNLSASRPQDRQFILSSKKLLLSDSGFYLCAWSVLGGRETQYFGPGTRLLVL.

V is TRBV6-5 and J is TRBJ1-3; TRBD1 agrees at 11 bases. The CDR3 extends over 15 amino acids. V lost 2 bases to trimming and J lost 7 bases; unmatched junction nucleotides: 4. Per the germline V gene, CDR1 is MNHEY and CDR2 is SVGAGI. CDR3 protein: CASSYTRDRGNTIYF. The CDR3 DNA follows: TGTGCCAGCAGTTACACCCGGGACAGGGGGAACACCATATATTTT.